This entry describes one T cell receptor beta chain. This sample is drawn from a study of OX40 agonist ivuxolimab in advanced cancers. Study as a whole: Partial responses were achieved by three patients, one with hepatocellular carcinoma and two with cutaneous melanoma.

The CDR3 is 14 amino acids. The ends lost 0 bases at V and 5 bases at J; junction bases unmatched: 4. Germline V gene sequence: CDR1 SQVTM, CDR2 ANQGSEA. Method: immunoSEQ multiplex PCR; TCRdb's copy keeps in-frame clones and lacks some. The table records tens of thousands of clones, 70% to 90% of them present only once. The source of this sequence is an adult with an advanced solid tumor such as melanoma, head and neck, liver or kidney cancer. The sequencing used CD4+ or CD8+ T cells sorted from blood, collected in a trial of the OX40 agonist ivuxolimab. The chain has TRBV29-1 and TRBJ2-7; 10 nucleotides agree with TRBD2. CDR3 residues: CSVEDQLAGNEQYF. The CDR3 region has the DNA TGCAGCGTTGAAGATCAACTAGCGGGAAACGAGCAGTACTTC.